The 4 T cell receptor beta chains below all came from one sample that was sequenced in a study of CD8+ T cells in alopecia areata. Indicated treatment: oral pan-JAK inhibitor, 5-10 mg twice daily. Extracted from the samples, RNA was reverse transcribed into cDNA to serve as the sequencing template. Generated by immunoSEQ multiplex PCR, the TCRdb table keeps only in-frame clones and is missing some. The data hold roughly 140,000 clones, with 82% observed a single time. This specimen consisted of CD8+ T cells sorted from blood, obtained at week 4, from a patient treated with tofacitinib. These receptors originate from a human donor with alopecia areata.

The genes are TRBV7-9 and TRBJ2-1; 7 bases match TRBD1. CDR1 is SEHNR, CDR2 FQNEAQ, per germline (reference sequence). CDR3 size: 14 residues. J gave up 5 bases and V 4 bases, and 5 bases lay outside the gene matches. The CDR3 nucleotides are TGTGCCAGCAGCTCGGGACAGCCGAACAATGAGCAGTTCTTC. This translates into CASSSGQPNNEQFF.

This chain connects TRBV30 to TRBJ1-6; D unresolved. The CDR3 length is 13 residues. Trimming removed 0 bases from V and 7 bases from J, with 7 bases in between. CDR1 GTSNPN and CDR2 SVGIG come from the germline V gene (reference sequence). DNA of the CDR3: TGTGCCTGGAGTGTGCAGGAGAATTCACCCCTCCACTTT. Translation gives CAWSVQENSPLHF.

V gene TRBV27 combines with J gene TRBJ2-5, with a weak D call TRBD1 (5 bases). Germline-derived CDR1 and CDR2 are MNHEY and SMNVEV (reference sequence). This CDR3 has 13 residues. V lost 1 base and J 3 bases, leaving 6 bases between the germline ends. The chain's CDR3 is CASSLLGEETQYF. In nucleotides, the CDR3 is TGTGCCAGCAGTTTATTAGGGGAAGAGACCCAGTACTTC.

The V gene is TRBV7-9, the J gene TRBJ2-5, with 8 bases lining up with TRBD2. The CDR3 extends over 15 amino acids. V shed 3 bases and J 1 base; nucleotides not matched to a gene: 4. Germline CDR1 and CDR2: SEHNR and FQNEAQ (reference sequence). CDR3 DNA sequence: TGTGCCAGCAGCTTCGAGCGGGGGCGCCAAGAGACCCAGTACTTC. It translates to CASSFERGRQETQYF.